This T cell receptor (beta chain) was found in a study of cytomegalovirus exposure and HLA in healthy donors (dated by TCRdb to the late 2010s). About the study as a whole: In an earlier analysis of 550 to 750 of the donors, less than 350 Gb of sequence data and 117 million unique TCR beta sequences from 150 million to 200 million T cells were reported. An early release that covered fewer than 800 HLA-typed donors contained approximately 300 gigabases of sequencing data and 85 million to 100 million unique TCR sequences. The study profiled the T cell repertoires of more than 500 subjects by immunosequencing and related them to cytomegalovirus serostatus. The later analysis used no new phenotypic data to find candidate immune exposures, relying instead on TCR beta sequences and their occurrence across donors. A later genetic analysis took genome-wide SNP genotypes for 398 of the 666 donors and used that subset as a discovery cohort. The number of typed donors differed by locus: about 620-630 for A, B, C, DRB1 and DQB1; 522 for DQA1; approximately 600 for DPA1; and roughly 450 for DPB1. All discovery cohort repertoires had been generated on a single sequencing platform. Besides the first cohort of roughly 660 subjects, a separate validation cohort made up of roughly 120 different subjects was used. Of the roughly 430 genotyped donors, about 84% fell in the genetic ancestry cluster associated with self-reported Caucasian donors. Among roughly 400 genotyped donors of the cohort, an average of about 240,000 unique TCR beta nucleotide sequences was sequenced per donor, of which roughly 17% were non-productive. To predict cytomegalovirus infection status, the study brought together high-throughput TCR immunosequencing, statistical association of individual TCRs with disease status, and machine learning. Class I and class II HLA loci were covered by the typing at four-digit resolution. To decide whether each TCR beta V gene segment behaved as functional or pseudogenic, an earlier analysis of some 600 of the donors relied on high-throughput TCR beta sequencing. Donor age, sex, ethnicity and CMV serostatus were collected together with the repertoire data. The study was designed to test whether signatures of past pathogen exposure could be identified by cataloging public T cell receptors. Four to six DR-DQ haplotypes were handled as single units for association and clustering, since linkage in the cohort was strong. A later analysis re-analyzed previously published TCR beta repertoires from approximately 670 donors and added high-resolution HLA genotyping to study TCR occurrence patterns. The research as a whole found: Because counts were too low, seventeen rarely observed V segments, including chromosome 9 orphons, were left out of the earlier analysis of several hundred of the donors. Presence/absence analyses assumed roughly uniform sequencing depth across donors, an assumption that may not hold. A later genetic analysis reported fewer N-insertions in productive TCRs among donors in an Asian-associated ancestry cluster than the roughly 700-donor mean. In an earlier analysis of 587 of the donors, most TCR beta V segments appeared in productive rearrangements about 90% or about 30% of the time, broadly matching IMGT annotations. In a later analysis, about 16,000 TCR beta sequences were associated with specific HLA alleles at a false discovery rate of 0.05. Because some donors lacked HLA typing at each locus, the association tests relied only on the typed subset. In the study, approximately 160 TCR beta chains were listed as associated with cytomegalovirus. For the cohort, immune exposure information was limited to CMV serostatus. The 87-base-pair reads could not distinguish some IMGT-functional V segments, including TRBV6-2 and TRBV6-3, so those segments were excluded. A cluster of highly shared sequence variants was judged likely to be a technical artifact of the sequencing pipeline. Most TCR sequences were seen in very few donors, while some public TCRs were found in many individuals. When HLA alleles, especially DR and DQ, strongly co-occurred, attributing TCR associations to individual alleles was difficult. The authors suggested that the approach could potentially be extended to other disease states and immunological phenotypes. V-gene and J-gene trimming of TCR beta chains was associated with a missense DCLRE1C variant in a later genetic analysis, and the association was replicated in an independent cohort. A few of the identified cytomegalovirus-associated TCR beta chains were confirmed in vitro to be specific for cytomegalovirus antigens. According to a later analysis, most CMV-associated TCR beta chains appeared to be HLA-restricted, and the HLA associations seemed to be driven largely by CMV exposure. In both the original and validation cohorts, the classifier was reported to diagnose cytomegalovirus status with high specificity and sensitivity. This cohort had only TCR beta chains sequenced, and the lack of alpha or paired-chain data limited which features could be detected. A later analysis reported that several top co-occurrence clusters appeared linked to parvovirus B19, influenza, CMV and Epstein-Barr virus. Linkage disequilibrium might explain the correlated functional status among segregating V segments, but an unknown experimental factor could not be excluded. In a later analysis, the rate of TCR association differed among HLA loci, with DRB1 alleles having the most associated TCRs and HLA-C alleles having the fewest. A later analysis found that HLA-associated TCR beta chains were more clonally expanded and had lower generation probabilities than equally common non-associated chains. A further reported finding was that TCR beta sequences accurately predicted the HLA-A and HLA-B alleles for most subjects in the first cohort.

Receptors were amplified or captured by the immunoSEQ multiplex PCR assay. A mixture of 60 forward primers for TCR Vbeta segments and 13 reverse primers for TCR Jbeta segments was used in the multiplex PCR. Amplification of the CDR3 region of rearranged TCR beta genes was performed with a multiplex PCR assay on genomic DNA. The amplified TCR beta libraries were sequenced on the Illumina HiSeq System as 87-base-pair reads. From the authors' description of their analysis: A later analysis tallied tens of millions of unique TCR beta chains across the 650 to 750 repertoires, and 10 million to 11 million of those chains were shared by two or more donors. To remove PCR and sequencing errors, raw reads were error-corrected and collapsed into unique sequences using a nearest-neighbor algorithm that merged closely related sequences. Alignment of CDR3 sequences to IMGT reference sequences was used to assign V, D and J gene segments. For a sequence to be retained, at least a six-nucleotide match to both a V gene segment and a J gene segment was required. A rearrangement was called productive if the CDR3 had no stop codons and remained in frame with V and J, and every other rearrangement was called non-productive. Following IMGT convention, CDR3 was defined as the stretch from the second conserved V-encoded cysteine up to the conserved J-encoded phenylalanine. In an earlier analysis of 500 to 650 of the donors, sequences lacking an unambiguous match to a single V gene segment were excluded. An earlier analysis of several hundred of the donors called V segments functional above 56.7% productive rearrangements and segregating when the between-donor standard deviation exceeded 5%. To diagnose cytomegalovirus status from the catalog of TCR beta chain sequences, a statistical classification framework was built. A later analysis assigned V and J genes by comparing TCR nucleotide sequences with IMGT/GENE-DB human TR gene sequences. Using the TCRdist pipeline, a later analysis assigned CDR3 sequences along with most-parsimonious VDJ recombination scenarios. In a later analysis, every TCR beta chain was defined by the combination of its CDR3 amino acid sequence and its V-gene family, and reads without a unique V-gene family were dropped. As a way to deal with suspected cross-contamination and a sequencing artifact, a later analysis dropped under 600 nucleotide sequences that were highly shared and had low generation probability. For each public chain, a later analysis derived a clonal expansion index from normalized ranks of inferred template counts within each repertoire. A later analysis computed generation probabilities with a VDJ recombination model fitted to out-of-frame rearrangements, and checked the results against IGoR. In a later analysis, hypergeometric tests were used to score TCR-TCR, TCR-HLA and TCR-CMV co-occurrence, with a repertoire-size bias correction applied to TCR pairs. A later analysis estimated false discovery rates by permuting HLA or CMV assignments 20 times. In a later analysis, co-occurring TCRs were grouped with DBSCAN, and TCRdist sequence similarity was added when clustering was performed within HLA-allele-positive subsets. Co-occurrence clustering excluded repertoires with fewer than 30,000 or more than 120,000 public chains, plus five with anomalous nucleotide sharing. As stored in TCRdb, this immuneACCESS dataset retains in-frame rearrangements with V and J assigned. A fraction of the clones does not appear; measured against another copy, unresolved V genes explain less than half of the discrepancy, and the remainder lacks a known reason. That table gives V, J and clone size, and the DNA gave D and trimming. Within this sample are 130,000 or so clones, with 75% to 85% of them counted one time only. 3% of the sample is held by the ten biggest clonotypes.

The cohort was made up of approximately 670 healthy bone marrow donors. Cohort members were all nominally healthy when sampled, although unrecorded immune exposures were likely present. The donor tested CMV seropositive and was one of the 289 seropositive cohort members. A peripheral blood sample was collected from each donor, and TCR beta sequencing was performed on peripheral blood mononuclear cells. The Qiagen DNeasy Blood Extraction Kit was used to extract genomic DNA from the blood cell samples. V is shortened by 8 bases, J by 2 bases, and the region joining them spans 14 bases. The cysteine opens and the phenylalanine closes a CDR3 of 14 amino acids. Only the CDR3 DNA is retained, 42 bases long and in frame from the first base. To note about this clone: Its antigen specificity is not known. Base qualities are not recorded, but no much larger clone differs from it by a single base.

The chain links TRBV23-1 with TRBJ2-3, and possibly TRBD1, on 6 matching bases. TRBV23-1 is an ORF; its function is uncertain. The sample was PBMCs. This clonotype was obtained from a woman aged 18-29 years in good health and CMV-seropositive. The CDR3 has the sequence CASDHRADTDTQYF. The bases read TGCGCCAGCGACCACAGGGCGGACACAGATACGCAGTATTTT.